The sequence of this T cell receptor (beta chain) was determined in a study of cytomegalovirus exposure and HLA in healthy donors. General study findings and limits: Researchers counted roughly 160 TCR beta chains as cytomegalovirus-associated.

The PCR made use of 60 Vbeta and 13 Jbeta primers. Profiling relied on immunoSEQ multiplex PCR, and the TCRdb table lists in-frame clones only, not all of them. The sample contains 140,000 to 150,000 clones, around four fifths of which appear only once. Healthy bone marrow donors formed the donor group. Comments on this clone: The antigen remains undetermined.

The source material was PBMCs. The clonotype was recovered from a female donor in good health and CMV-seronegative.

The CDR3 reads CASSVVGDRVDKLFF. The CDR3 nucleotides read TGCGCCAGCAGCGTAGTCGGTGACAGGGTGGACAAACTGTTTTTT. The chain uses TRBV5-1 and TRBJ1-4, with TRBD1 matching over 7 bases. The length of the CDR3 is 15 residues. The V segment lost 4 bases and the J segment 11 bases; nucleotides outside the gene matches: 14. Germline CDR1 SGHRS, CDR2 YFSETQ. Drawing the rest from reference TRBV5-1 and TRBJ1-4, the complete variable domain is KAGVTQTPRYLIKTRGQQVTLSCSPISGHRSVSWYQQTPGQGLQFLFEYFSETQRNKGNFPGRFSGRQFSNSRSEMNVSTLELGDSALYLCASSVVGDRVDKLFFGSGTQLSVL.